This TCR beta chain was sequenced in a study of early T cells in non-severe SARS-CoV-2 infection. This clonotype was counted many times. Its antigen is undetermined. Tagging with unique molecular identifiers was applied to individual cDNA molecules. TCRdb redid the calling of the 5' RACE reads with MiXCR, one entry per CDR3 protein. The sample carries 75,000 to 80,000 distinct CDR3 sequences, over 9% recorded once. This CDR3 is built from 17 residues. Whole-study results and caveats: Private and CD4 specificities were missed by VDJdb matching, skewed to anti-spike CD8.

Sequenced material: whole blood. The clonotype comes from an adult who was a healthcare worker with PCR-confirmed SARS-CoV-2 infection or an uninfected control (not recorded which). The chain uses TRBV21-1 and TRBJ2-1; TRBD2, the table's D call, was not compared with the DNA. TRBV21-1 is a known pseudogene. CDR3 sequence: CASSKKKGPGLNNEQFF. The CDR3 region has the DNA TGTGCCAGCAGCAAAAAAAAAGGGCCGGGGCTGAACAATGAGCAGTTCTTC.